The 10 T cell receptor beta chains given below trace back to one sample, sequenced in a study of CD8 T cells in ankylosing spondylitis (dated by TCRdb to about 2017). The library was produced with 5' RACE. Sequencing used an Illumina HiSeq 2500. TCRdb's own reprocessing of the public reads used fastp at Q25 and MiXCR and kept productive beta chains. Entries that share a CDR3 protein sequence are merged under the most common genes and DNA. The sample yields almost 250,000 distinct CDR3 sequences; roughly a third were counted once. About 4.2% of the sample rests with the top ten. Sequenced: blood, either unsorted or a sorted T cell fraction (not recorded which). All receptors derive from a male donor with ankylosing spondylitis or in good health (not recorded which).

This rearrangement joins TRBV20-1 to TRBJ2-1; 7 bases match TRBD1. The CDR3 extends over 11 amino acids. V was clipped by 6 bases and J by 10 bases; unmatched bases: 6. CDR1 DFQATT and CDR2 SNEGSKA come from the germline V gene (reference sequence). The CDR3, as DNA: TGCAGTGCGAGACAGGGTCAGGAGCAGTTCTTC. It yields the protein CSARQGQEQFF.

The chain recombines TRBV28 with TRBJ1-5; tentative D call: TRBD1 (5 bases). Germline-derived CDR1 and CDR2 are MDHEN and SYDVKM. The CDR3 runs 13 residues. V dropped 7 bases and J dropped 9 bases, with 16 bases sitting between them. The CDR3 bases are TGTGCCAGCACTCGGACGGGGCACTTGCCCCAGCATTTT. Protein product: CASTRTGHLPQHF.

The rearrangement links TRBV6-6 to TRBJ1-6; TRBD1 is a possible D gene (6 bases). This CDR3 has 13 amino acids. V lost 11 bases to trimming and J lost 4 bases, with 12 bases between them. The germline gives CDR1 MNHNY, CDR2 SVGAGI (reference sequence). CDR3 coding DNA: TGTGCCGGGTGGAGGGGGTATAATTCACCCCTCCACTTT. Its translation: CAGWRGYNSPLHF.

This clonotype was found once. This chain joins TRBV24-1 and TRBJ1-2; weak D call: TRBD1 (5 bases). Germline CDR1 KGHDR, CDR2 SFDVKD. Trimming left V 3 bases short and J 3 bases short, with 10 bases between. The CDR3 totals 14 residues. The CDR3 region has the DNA TGTGCCACCAGTGATGACAGTGATTACTATGGCTACACCTTC. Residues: CATSDDSDYYGYTF.

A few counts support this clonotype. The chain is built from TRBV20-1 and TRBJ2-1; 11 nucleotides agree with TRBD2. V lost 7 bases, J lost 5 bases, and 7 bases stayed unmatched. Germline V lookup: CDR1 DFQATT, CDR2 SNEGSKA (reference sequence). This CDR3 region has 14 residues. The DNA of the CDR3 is TGCAGTGTTAGCGGGGGGGCTCCCCACAATGAGCAGTTCTTC. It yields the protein CSVSGGAPHNEQFF.

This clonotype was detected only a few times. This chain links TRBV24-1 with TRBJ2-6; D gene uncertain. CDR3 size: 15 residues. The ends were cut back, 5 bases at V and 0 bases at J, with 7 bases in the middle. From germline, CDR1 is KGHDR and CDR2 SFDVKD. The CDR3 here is CATSAGSSGANVLTF. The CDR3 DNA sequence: TGTGCCACCAGTGCCGGGTCCTCTGGGGCCAACGTCCTGACTTTC.

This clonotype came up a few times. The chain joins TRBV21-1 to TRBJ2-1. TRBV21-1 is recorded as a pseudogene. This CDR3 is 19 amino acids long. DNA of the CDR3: TGTGCCAGCAGCAAAGAATTTTTCGAAGCAGGAGTCTCCTACAATGAGCAGTTCTTC. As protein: CASSKEFFEAGVSYNEQFF.

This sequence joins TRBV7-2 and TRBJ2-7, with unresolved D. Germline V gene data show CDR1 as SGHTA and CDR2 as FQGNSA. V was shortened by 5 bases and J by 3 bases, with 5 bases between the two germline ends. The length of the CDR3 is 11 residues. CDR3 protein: CASSGYYEQYF. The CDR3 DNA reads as TGTGCCAGCAGCGGATACTACGAGCAGTACTTC.

This chain's CDR3 is CASSSRRGLGWEQYF. The CDR3, as DNA: TGTGCCAGCAGTTCCCGGCGGGGTTTGGGTTGGGAGCAGTACTTC. The V call is TRBV12-3 or TRBV12-4, the J call TRBJ2-7, with D perhaps TRBD2 (6 bases). The length of the CDR3 is 15 residues. V lost 4 bases and J lost 7, with 20 bases in between.

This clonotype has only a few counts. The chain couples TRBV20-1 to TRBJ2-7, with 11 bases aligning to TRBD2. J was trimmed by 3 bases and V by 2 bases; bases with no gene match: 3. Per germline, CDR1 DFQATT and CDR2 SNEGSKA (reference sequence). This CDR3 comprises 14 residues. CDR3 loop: CSARTSGGHYEQYF. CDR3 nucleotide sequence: TGCAGTGCTAGAACTAGCGGGGGCCACTACGAGCAGTACTTC.